The 32 T cell receptor beta chains below all came from one sample that was sequenced in a study of T cell clonality in common variable immunodeficiency. Broader study findings: In common variable immunodeficiency, TCR beta chains reportedly carried fewer deletions and N-nucleotide insertions.

TCRdb's table, derived via immunoSEQ multiplex PCR, lists solely in-frame clones and lacks some. The sample contains nearly 20,000 clones, none of them singletons. Their antigens are not known. The sequenced sample was peripheral blood mononuclear cells. Receptor source: a human donor with common variable immunodeficiency.

This clone was observed at least ten times. The sequenced fragment ends 3 residues before the CDR3 boundary, so the rest is inferred from the germline J gene. V usage is TRBV11-2 and J usage is TRBJ2-7; D gene uncertain. This CDR3 is 14 amino acids long. Trimming pared 3 bases from V and 0 bases from J, leaving 9 bases between. CDR1 is SGHAT, CDR2 FQNNGV, per germline. The CDR3 sequence is CASSLRYSSYEQYF. CDR3 DNA, as far as it was read: TGTGCCAGCAGCTTGCGGTATAGCTCCTACGAG.

There are many counts of this clone. The CDR3 extends 3 residues past the end of the read, so its final part is completed from the germline J gene. This sequence joins TRBV5-1 and TRBJ1-2, with a tentative D call TRBD1 (5 bases). V was clipped by 0 bases and J by 3 bases, with 6 bases between them. The CDR3 length is 13 residues. Per germline, CDR1 SGHRS and CDR2 YFSETQ. Incomplete CDR3 DNA: TGCGCCAGCAGCTTGGCCAGGGACTATGGC. It yields the protein CASSLARDYG. The entire CDR3 reads CASSLARDYGYTF.

This clone has ten or more counts. The CDR3 extends 3 residues past the end of the read, so its final part is completed from the germline J gene. The chain has TRBV7-9 and TRBJ1-3; TRBD1 aligns across 10 bases. The J segment lost 4 bases and the V segment lost 5 bases, leaving 5 bases of the junction unmatched. The CDR3 is made up of 15 amino acids. The germline V gene has CDR1 SEHNR and CDR2 FQNEAQ (reference sequence). The part of the CDR3 DNA that was read is TGTGCCAGCAGCACGACAGGGGGCGACGGAAACACC. Translation: CASSTTGGDGNT. The whole CDR3 is CASSTTGGDGNTIYF.

This clone appeared a few times. The DNA read from the CDR3 is TGTGCCAGTACCAAGGCCAGGGGAGTCGAAAAA. It translates to CASTKARGVEK. The whole CDR3 protein is CASTKARGVEKLFF. The chain couples TRBV19 to TRBJ1-4; D is perhaps TRBD1 (6 bases). The read ends 3 residues early relative to the CDR3; the germline J gene fills the gap. The CDR3 runs to 14 residues. Germline CDR1 is LNHDA and CDR2 is SQIVND (reference sequence). Trimming cost V 7 bases and J 8 bases, with 17 bases left between them. Full variable domain (remainder filled in from reference TRBV19 and TRBJ1-4): DGGITQSPKYLFRKEGQNVTLSCEQNLNHDAMYWYRQDPGQGLRLIYYSQIVNDFQKGDIAEGYSVSREKKESFPLTVTSAQKNPTAFYLCASTKARGVEKLFFGSGTQLSVL.

This clone was seen at least ten times. The read terminates 3 residues before the CDR3 end, so the remaining end is supplied by the germline J gene. The gene calls are TRBV20-1 and TRBJ2-3; 10 bases line up with TRBD2. CDR3 length: 14 residues. Germline trimming cut 5 bases from V and 6 bases from J; bases unmatched to any gene: 8. Germline V lookup: CDR1 DFQATT, CDR2 SNEGSKA (reference sequence). The CDR3 reads CSASLAGVRDTQYF. Incomplete CDR3 DNA: TGCAGTGCTTCCCTAGCGGGAGTGAGGGATACG.

This clone has a count of ten or more. The missing CDR3 end, 3 residues past where the read stops, is filled in from the germline J gene. V gene TRBV5-4 combines with J gene TRBJ1-2; D not certain. This CDR3 is 11 amino acids long. V was clipped by 3 bases and J by 7 bases, with 7 bases between them. Per the germline V gene, CDR1 is SGHNT and CDR2 is YYREEE (reference sequence). The sequenced CDR3 bases are TGTGCCAGCAGCTCCCTCTCTGGC. Its protein product is CASSSLSG. The full-length CDR3 reads as CASSSLSGYTF.

This clone was counted at least ten times. The read ends 3 residues early relative to the CDR3; the germline J gene fills the gap. At the DNA level, this CDR3 is encoded by other sequences in the same sample as well. The chain employs TRBV18 and TRBJ2-7; 12 bases line up with TRBD1. The CDR3 length is 16 residues. Germline values: CDR1 KGHSH, CDR2 LQKENI. V lost 3 bases to trimming and J lost 5 bases; unmatched junction nucleotides: 8. CDR3 bases read: TGTGCCAGCTCACCGCCGGGACAGGGGGCGCGAAACGAG. This sequence encodes CASSPPGQGARNE. The complete CDR3 reads CASSPPGQGARNEQYF.

At least ten counts were recorded for this clone. Coverage ceases 3 residues before the CDR3 finishes, and the germline J gene fills in the end. This chain connects TRBV19 to TRBJ1-1; 8 bases are shared with TRBD1. The CDR3 loop spans 16 amino acids. Germline V gives CDR1 LNHDA, CDR2 SQIVND (reference sequence). Losses at the gene ends were 1 base for V and 5 bases for J; bases not matched to a gene: 9. The chain's CDR3 is CASSIARGQGVTEAFF. The CDR3 bases that were read are TGTGCCAGTAGTATAGCCCGTGGACAGGGTGTAACTGAA. Looking up the rest from reference TRBV19 and TRBJ1-1 gives the full variable domain: DGGITQSPKYLFRKEGQNVTLSCEQNLNHDAMYWYRQDPGQGLRLIYYSQIVNDFQKGDIAEGYSVSREKKESFPLTVTSAQKNPTAFYLCASSIARGQGVTEAFFGQGTRLTVV.

This clone has a count of ten or more. The missing CDR3 end, 3 residues past where the read stops, is filled in from the germline J gene. The chain couples TRBV20-1 to TRBJ2-1; TRBD2 matches at 11 bases. Trimming took 5 bases from V and 4 from J; bases not matched to a gene: 7. The V gene's germline CDR1 is DFQATT and CDR2 SNEGSKA (reference sequence). CDR3 length equals 15 residues. CDR3 region: CSAPRGTSGYNEQFF. CDR3 DNA (partial): TGCAGTGCTCCGAGGGGGACTAGCGGTTACAATGAG.

This clone qualifies as medium-sized. The read ends 3 residues before the CDR3 terminus; that terminus is restored from the germline J gene. This sequence joins TRBV20-1 and TRBJ2-1; 9 bases fit TRBD2. The CDR3 totals 16 residues. CDR1 and CDR2 (germline): DFQATT, SNEGSKA (reference sequence). V gave up 4 bases and J gave up 1 base; unmatched junction bases: 8. Partial CDR3 DNA: TGCAGTGCTACTCGCCCAGCGGGAGGATCCTACAATGAG. Protein product: CSATRPAGGSYNE. The CDR3 in full is CSATRPAGGSYNEQFF.

This clone was seen many times. CDR3 bases read: TGCAGTGCTAGAGAACTCGCGGCCCCGACTAATCAGCCC. This codes for CSARELAAPTNQP. The complete CDR3 sequence is CSARELAAPTNQPQHF. This sequence joins TRBV20-1 and TRBJ1-5; D uncertain. Read data end 3 residues before the CDR3 end; the end is taken from the germline J gene. V was shortened by 0 bases and J by 4 bases, with 16 bases between the two germline ends. The V gene's germline CDR1 is DFQATT and CDR2 SNEGSKA (reference sequence). The CDR3 covers 16 residues.

This clone was counted ten times or more. The read terminates 3 residues ahead of where the CDR3 ends, so the germline J gene completes it. V gene TRBV5-1 combines with J gene TRBJ1-5, with TRBD1 as a possible D gene (5 bases). The germline gives CDR1 SGHRS, CDR2 YFSETQ. CDR3 length: 19 residues. Trimming stripped 0 bases from V and 5 bases from J, with 24 bases between. The CDR3 here is CASSLGPLGLVAGHQPQHF. The covered CDR3 bases are TGCGCCAGCAGCTTGGGCCCCCTGGGCCTCGTAGCAGGGCATCAGCCC.

This clone has at least ten counts. Read data end 3 residues before the CDR3 end; the end is taken from the germline J gene. The chain recombines TRBV28 with TRBJ2-3, with 7 bases that match TRBD1. The CDR3 is 14 amino acids. Trimming removed 6 bases from V and 3 bases from J; junction bases left unmatched: 6. Germline V CDR1 and CDR2: MDHEN, SYDVKM. The CDR3 sequence is CASRKRTGTDTQYF. CDR3 DNA (partial): TGTGCCAGCAGGAAGAGGACAGGTACAGATACG.

This clone was counted at least ten times. The read gets to within 3 residues of the CDR3 end, and the germline J gene fills in the rest. J is TRBJ2-7 and V is TRBV5-1, with D possibly TRBD2 on 6 matching bases. CDR3 length: 16 amino acids. The V end was cut by 4 bases, the J end by 2 bases, with 19 bases between. Per germline, CDR1 SGHRS and CDR2 YFSETQ. CDR3 DNA (partial): TGCGCCAGCAGCCCAACCTTGAGGCGGGAAACCTACGAG. Translating it yields CASSPTLRRETYE. In full, the CDR3 is CASSPTLRRETYEQYF.

There are many counts of this clone. With the read ending 3 residues before the CDR3 end, the germline J gene is used to fill in that end. The V call is TRBV30, the J call TRBJ1-4, with D uncertain. Germline CDR1 and CDR2: GTSNPN and SVGIG (reference sequence). The CDR3 loop spans 13 amino acids. Trimming stripped 7 bases from V and 8 bases from J, with 17 bases between. The CDR3 is CASYSGGSEKLFF. CDR3 DNA (partial): TGTGCCTCATACAGTGGAGGCAGCGAAAAA.

In regard to this clone: With a much larger clone just one base away, this may be a read error. Coverage ceases 3 residues before the CDR3 finishes, and the germline J gene fills in the end. The rearrangement uses TRBV6-4 and TRBJ2-1, with 8 bases aligning to TRBD2. This CDR3 is built from 16 residues. The V segment lost 6 bases and the J segment 5 bases; nucleotides outside the gene matches: 12. CDR1 MRHNA and CDR2 SNTAGT come from the germline V gene. This CDR3 is CASSPPQRGLNNEQFF. Partial CDR3 DNA: TGTGCCAGCAGCCCCCCCCAGCGGGGGTTGAACAATGAG.

Relative to its sample, this clone is medium-sized. The CDR3 extends 3 residues past the end of the read, so its final part is completed from the germline J gene. The chain links TRBV20-1 to TRBJ2-7, with a possible D match to TRBD2 (5 bases). The length of the CDR3 is 11 residues. Germline CDR1 is DFQATT and CDR2 is SNEGSKA (reference sequence). Trimming left V 5 bases short and J 5 bases short, with 10 bases between. The part of the CDR3 DNA that was read is TGCAGTGCTGGAACTAGTCACGAG. This codes for CSAGTSHE. The full CDR3 protein reads CSAGTSHEQYF.

This clone was seen ten or more times. The read is 3 residues too short to cover the CDR3 end, so that end is filled in from the germline J gene. J is TRBJ2-3 and V is TRBV19; D may be TRBD2 (6 bases). V shed 2 bases and J shed 2 bases, with 17 bases lying between them. CDR3 size: 17 residues. Germline CDR1 is LNHDA and CDR2 is SQIVND (reference sequence). CDR3 protein: CASSIRRGLRTTDTQYF. The DNA read from the CDR3 is TGTGCCAGTAGTATAAGAAGGGGACTCAGGACCACAGATACG.

This clone came up many times. Read sequence stops 3 residues before the CDR3 end, and the germline J gene provides the missing end. The gene calls are TRBV5-4 and TRBJ2-5, with a weak D call TRBD2 (5 bases). The CDR3 is made up of 16 amino acids. Germline-derived CDR1 and CDR2 are SGHNT and YYREEE (reference sequence). The V and J ends lost 2 bases and 4 bases respectively, with 18 bases between them. The CDR3: CASSLGPGLIRETQYF. The CDR3 DNA, read in part, is TGTGCCAGCAGCTTAGGTCCGGGGTTGATCCGAGAGACC.

This clone was detected ten times or more. The CDR3 end falls 3 residues outside the read, so it is completed with the germline J gene. This chain connects TRBV18 to TRBJ1-1; no clear D. The CDR3 extends over 13 amino acids. V shed 6 bases and J shed 1 base, with 9 bases lying between them. Germline CDR1 is KGHSH and CDR2 is LQKENI. CDR3 DNA, as far as it was read: TGTGCCAGCTCGCGGGGAGAGAACACTGAA. It yields the protein CASSRGENTE. The whole CDR3 protein reads CASSRGENTEAFF.

This clone was counted at least ten times. The read terminates 3 residues before the CDR3 end, so the remaining end is supplied by the germline J gene. The V call is TRBV14, the J call TRBJ2-3; D remains ambiguous. The germline gives CDR1 SGHDN, CDR2 FVKESK. The CDR3 spans 15 residues. Trimming took 1 base from V and 2 from J, leaving 10 bases between them. The CDR3 is CASSQVGAATDTQYF. CDR3 DNA, as far as it was read: TGTGCCAGCAGCCAAGTAGGCGCGGCCACAGATACG. Filled out from reference TRBV14 and TRBJ2-3, the complete variable domain reads EAGVTQFPSHSVIEKGQTVTLRCDPISGHDNLYWYRRVMGKEIKFLLHFVKESKQDESGMPNNRFLAERTGGTYSTLKVQPAELEDSGVYFCASSQVGAATDTQYFGPGTRLTVL.

Sample share makes this clone medium-sized (0.01 to 0.1%). The read halts 3 residues ahead of the CDR3 end, with the missing end drawn from the germline J gene. The rearrangement uses TRBV29-1 and TRBJ2-1; D might be TRBD1 (5 bases). The CDR3 covers 13 residues. From germline, CDR1 is SQVTM and CDR2 ANQGSEA. The ends were cut back, 5 bases at V and 0 bases at J, with 8 bases in the middle. The DNA read from the CDR3 is TGCAGCGTTTCTGACAGCTCCTACAATGAG. Amino acid sequence: CSVSDSSYNE. The whole CDR3 protein reads CSVSDSSYNEQFF.

This clone was observed at least ten times. The sequence runs out 3 residues before the end of the CDR3; the remainder is reconstructed from the germline J gene. The gene calls are TRBV12-3 or TRBV12-4 and TRBJ1-5; tentatively, D is TRBD1 (5 bases). The CDR3 is made up of 16 amino acids. Trimming took 2 bases from V and 0 from J, leaving 11 bases between them. Here the CDR3 reads CASSLRGFNSNQPQHF. CDR3 DNA, as far as it was read: TGTGCCAGCAGTTTAAGGGGATTCAATAGCAATCAGCCC.

This clone was detected ten times or more. CDR3 DNA, as far as it was read: TGTGCCAGCAGCTACCTGGACAGGGGGCAGTACGAG. Translated: CASSYLDRGQYE. The entire CDR3 sequence reads CASSYLDRGQYEQYF. V and J are TRBV7-8 and TRBJ2-7; 11 bases agree with TRBD1. Sequencing ends 3 residues short of the CDR3 end; the germline J gene provides the rest. The germline V gene has CDR1 SGHVS and CDR2 FQNEAQ. The V segment lost 4 bases and the J segment 4 bases; nucleotides outside the gene matches: 6. The CDR3 covers 15 residues.

A remark on this clone: The read finishes 3 residues shy of the CDR3 end, and the germline J gene is used to complete it. This chain connects TRBV5-1 to TRBJ2-7, with 8 bases that match TRBD2. This CDR3 is 16 amino acids long. CDR1 SGHRS and CDR2 YFSETQ come from the germline V gene. Trimming cost V 4 bases and J 1 base; bases outside gene matches: 10. The CDR3 protein is CASSPPTSGPSYEQYF. The part of the CDR3 DNA that was read is TGCGCCAGCAGCCCCCCTACTAGCGGCCCGTCCTACGAG. Full variable domain (remainder filled in from reference TRBV5-1 and TRBJ2-7): KAGVTQTPRYLIKTRGQQVTLSCSPISGHRSVSWYQQTPGQGLQFLFEYFSETQRNKGNFPGRFSGRQFSNSRSEMNVSTLELGDSALYLCASSPPTSGPSYEQYFGPGTRLTVT.

A word on this clone: Read data end 3 residues before the CDR3 end; the end is taken from the germline J gene. Other nucleotide sequences in the sample specify the same CDR3. This rearrangement joins TRBV18 to TRBJ1-5, with 8 nucleotides matching TRBD1. The length of the CDR3 is 13 residues. V was clipped by 5 bases and J by 7 bases; unmatched bases: 4. Germline CDR1 reads KGHSH; CDR2 reads LQKENI. The DNA read from the CDR3 is TGTGCCAGCTCAAAGGACAGGGCGCAGCCC. It codes for CASSKDRAQP. The whole CDR3 is CASSKDRAQPQHF.

A note on this clone: With the read ending 3 residues before the CDR3 end, the germline J gene is used to fill in that end. The chain links TRBV19 to TRBJ2-7; 15 positions agree with TRBD2. This CDR3 has 18 amino acids. Trimming cost V 4 bases and J 5 bases; bases outside gene matches: 12. CDR1 LNHDA and CDR2 SQIVND come from the germline V gene (reference sequence). The CDR3 reads CASSRDSPGLAGGNEQYF. Partial CDR3 DNA: TGTGCCAGTAGTAGGGACAGCCCAGGACTAGCGGGAGGGAACGAG.

A note on this clone: Sequencing ends 3 residues short of the CDR3 end; the germline J gene provides the rest. The rearrangement uses TRBV6-2 or TRBV6-3 and TRBJ2-7, with 12 bases lining up with TRBD1. Germline V gene sequence: CDR1 MNHEY, CDR2 SVGEGT. The CDR3 covers 15 residues. J gave up 3 bases and V 7 bases, and 7 bases lay outside the gene matches. CDR3 sequence reads: CASIRDRGHYYEQYF. CDR3 DNA (partial): TGTGCCAGCATTCGGGACAGGGGGCACTACTACGAG.

Many counts were recorded for this clone. The CDR3 end lies 3 residues beyond the end of the read and is filled in from the germline J gene. The gene calls are TRBV20-1 and TRBJ1-6; TRBD1 matches at 8 bases. The germline V gene has CDR1 DFQATT and CDR2 SNEGSKA (reference sequence). Trimming at V came to 1 base and at J to 8 bases, leaving 4 bases not matched to a gene. This CDR3 has 14 amino acids. The CDR3 sequence: CSARVDRVYSPLHF. The CDR3 DNA, read in part, is TGCAGTGCTAGAGTGGACAGGGTTTATTCACCC.

This clone was recorded many times. The CDR3 goes on 3 residues after the read ends, and that part is filled in from the germline J gene. The V and J genes are TRBV4-2 and TRBJ2-1; TRBD2 matches 9 bases. V shed 1 base, J shed 3 bases, and the junction held 16 bases outside the gene matches. This CDR3 has 20 amino acids. Germline V lookup: CDR1 LGHNA, CDR2 YNFKEQ. CDR3 loop: CASSQGIAGAPGSSYNEQFF. CDR3 DNA (partial): TGTGCCAGCAGCCAAGGCATAGCGGGAGCCCCCGGGTCCAGCTACAATGAG.

The table lists this clone with a few counts. With the read ending 3 residues before the CDR3 end, the germline J gene is used to fill in that end. The rearrangement joins TRBV2 to TRBJ2-1; 7 bases align to TRBD2. Germline values: CDR1 SNHLY, CDR2 FYNNEI. This CDR3 has 18 amino acids. The V segment lost 7 bases and the J segment 0 bases; nucleotides outside the gene matches: 15. This CDR3 is CASISSGEAGSSYNEQFF. CDR3 bases read: TGTGCCAGCATAAGTTCAGGCGAAGCGGGAAGCTCCTACAATGAG.

This clone was recorded at least ten times. The read gets to within 3 residues of the CDR3 end, and the germline J gene fills in the rest. The chain joins TRBV29-1 to TRBJ1-2, with 7 bases that match TRBD1. Germline-derived CDR1 and CDR2 are SQVTM and ANQGSEA. With V trimmed by 6 bases and J by 5 bases, 9 bases remained unmatched. The CDR3 runs 13 residues. CDR3 DNA, as far as it was read: TGCAGCGTCGGGAGACAGGGAGGTTATGGC. Translated, it gives CSVGRQGGYG. The CDR3 reads in full as CSVGRQGGYGYTF.